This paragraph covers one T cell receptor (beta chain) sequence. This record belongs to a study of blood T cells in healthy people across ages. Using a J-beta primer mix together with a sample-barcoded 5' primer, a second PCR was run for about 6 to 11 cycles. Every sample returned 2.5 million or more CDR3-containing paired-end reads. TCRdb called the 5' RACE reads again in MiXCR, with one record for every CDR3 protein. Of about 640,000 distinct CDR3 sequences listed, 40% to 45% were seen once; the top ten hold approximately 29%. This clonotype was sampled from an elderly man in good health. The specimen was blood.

The CDR3 region has the DNA TGCAGTGCCGACGCCCTCTTTAGGGGCTACCAAGAGACCCAGTTCTTC. It codes for CSADALFRGYQETQFF. This chain uses TRBV20-1 with TRBJ2-1; TRBD1 is a possible D gene (5 bases). The CDR3 consists of 16 residues. Germline CDR1 reads DFQATT; CDR2 reads SNEGSKA (reference sequence). Trimming removed 6 bases from V and 13 bases from J, with 31 bases in between.